These 28 T cell receptor beta chains came from one sample sequenced in a study of shared clonotypes between healthy human individuals. Clones were sequenced by immunoSEQ multiplex PCR, and TCRdb holds only the in-frame ones, with some missing. The repertoire holds 2 million to 3 million clones, with 93% as singletons. Source material: naive CD4+ T cells from PBMCs. The subset here: CD45RA+ positively selected. Source of these receptors: a young man in good health. Some clones in this sample may be carry-over from other donors' samples.

The chain recombines TRBV5-1 with TRBJ1-4; D is undetermined. V was shortened by 0 bases and J by 3 bases, with 9 bases between the two germline ends. The germline gives CDR1 SGHRS, CDR2 YFSETQ. The CDR3 totals 15 residues. The CDR3 coding sequence is TGCGCCAGCAGCTTGGGTGTGGGATCTAATGAAAAACTGTTTTTT. Translated, it gives CASSLGVGSNEKLFF.

The chain carries TRBV18 and TRBJ2-2; the match to TRBD2 covers 9 bases. The CDR3 extends over 15 amino acids. Germline V gene lookup returns CDR1 KGHSH and CDR2 LQKENI. V gave up 3 bases and J gave up 6 bases; unmatched junction bases: 5. DNA for the CDR3: TGTGCCAGCTCACCGCGACTAGCGGACGCCGGGGAGCTGTTTTTT. It encodes CASSPRLADAGELFF.

This chain uses TRBV6-1 with TRBJ2-7, with 7 bases identical to TRBD1. The trim removed 6 bases at V and 6 bases at J, leaving 11 bases unmatched. The length of the CDR3 is 14 residues. The germline gives CDR1 MNHNS, CDR2 SASEGT. CDR3: CASSASYRGLEQYF. The DNA of the CDR3 is TGTGCCAGCAGCGCCTCTTACAGGGGTCTCGAGCAGTACTTC.

This clone was counted only a few times. The same CDR3 arises from other DNA sequences in this sample as well. This chain links TRBV19 with TRBJ2-2; D call uncertain. V lost 3 bases and J lost 5, with 4 bases in between. The CDR3 length is 12 residues. CDR1 and CDR2 from the germline V gene are LNHDA and SQIVND (reference sequence). CDR3 sequence reads: CASSIGTGELFF. In DNA, the CDR3 is TGTGCCAGTAGTATCGGGACCGGGGAGCTGTTTTTT.

The CDR3 sequence: CASSADGLAIDSAKNIQYF. The CDR3 region has the DNA TGTGCCAGCAGCGCTGACGGACTAGCAATAGACTCGGCCAAAAACATTCAGTACTTC. V is TRBV9 and J is TRBJ2-4, with TRBD2 matching over 8 bases. J gave up 1 base and V 3 bases, and 15 bases lay outside the gene matches. The length of the CDR3 is 19 residues. CDR1 and CDR2 from the germline V gene are SGDLS and YYNGEE.

This clone was detected once. This chain uses TRBV7-9 with TRBJ2-4; D possibly matches TRBD1 or TRBD2 (7 bases each). V shed 5 bases and J shed 6 bases, with 29 bases lying between them. Germline V gene sequence: CDR1 SEHNR, CDR2 FQNEAQ (reference sequence). CDR3 length: 19 residues. CDR3: CASSDREGAHLWPLNIQYF. The CDR3 DNA follows: TGTGCCAGCAGCGACAGGGAGGGGGCCCATCTGTGGCCCCTAAACATTCAGTACTTC.

The chain's CDR3 is CASSELAGGYEQYF. The CDR3 DNA sequence: TGCGCCAGCAGTGAGCTAGCGGGAGGCTACGAGCAGTACTTC. The chain recombines TRBV5-1 with TRBJ2-5; 11 nucleotides align to TRBD2. The J call may not be correct, given that the DNA end is closer to TRBJ2-7. CDR1 and CDR2 (germline): SGHRS, YFSETQ. This CDR3 contains 14 residues.

A single count supports this clone. The chain couples TRBV2 to TRBJ2-1; 8 bases line up with TRBD2. Germline V gene sequence: CDR1 SNHLY, CDR2 FYNNEI. The CDR3 length is 14 residues. V lost 7 bases and J lost 6; bases outside the gene matches: 8. The CDR3 spells CASTAGTSVNEQFF. DNA of the CDR3: TGTGCCAGCACTGCCGGGACTAGTGTCAATGAGCAGTTCTTC.

CDR3 region: CASSSSGQASYEQYF. CDR3 sequence (DNA): TGTGCCAGCAGTTCCTCCGGACAGGCGTCCTACGAGCAGTACTTC. This chain joins TRBV28 and TRBJ2-7, with 7 bases fitting TRBD1. The length of the CDR3 is 15 residues. Trimming removed 4 bases from V and 1 base from J; junction bases left unmatched: 7. Germline values: CDR1 MDHEN, CDR2 SYDVKM.

The sample holds one count of this clone. This chain links TRBV14 with TRBJ2-1, with 11 bases fitting TRBD2. The CDR3 has 18 residues. The V gene's germline CDR1 is SGHDN and CDR2 FVKESK. V was pared by 2 bases and J by 2 bases, with 8 bases of the junction left unmatched. CDR3 region: CASSQPTSGSGTYNEQFF. The CDR3 nucleotides read TGTGCCAGCAGCCAACCTACTAGCGGGAGCGGAACCTACAATGAGCAGTTCTTC. Full variable domain (remainder filled in from reference TRBV14 and TRBJ2-1): EAGVTQFPSHSVIEKGQTVTLRCDPISGHDNLYWYRRVMGKEIKFLLHFVKESKQDESGMPNNRFLAERTGGTYSTLKVQPAELEDSGVYFCASSQPTSGSGTYNEQFFGPGTRLTVL.

The genes are TRBV2 and TRBJ2-2; D not certain. The CDR3 consists of 14 residues. V lost 5 bases and J lost 1, with 8 bases in between. CDR1 is SNHLY and CDR2 is FYNNEI in the germline V gene. CDR3 nucleotide sequence: TGTGCCAGCAGTTTGGGCCTGAACACCGGGGAGCTGTTTTTT. It yields the protein CASSLGLNTGELFF.

This CDR3 reads CASSPLAFGEQYF. CDR3 bases: TGTGCCAGCAGCCCCCTAGCGTTTGGGGAGCAGTACTTC. This rearrangement joins TRBV2 to TRBJ2-7; tentative D call: TRBD2 (6 bases). CDR3 length: 13 amino acids. Trimming shortened V by 6 bases and J by 7 bases, and 16 bases separated the two germline ends. Germline V gives CDR1 SNHLY, CDR2 FYNNEI.

The chain links TRBV15 to TRBJ2-7; a possible D gene is TRBD2 (6 bases). Trimming took 0 bases from V and 3 from J, leaving 12 bases between them. Germline values: CDR1 LNHNV, CDR2 YYDKDF (reference sequence). There are 15 residues in the CDR3. Here the CDR3 reads CATSRDTKAGYEQYF. DNA for the CDR3: TGTGCCACCAGCAGAGATACGAAAGCGGGCTACGAGCAGTACTTC. Full variable domain (missing parts from reference TRBV15 and TRBJ2-7): DAMVIQNPRYQVTQFGKPVTLSCSQTLNHNVMYWYQQKSSQAPKLLFHYYDKDFNNEADTPDNFQSRRPNTSFCFLDIRSPGLGDTAMYLCATSRDTKAGYEQYFGPGTRLTVT.

The chain links TRBV4-3 to TRBJ1-5, with unresolved D. The CDR3 contains 15 residues. Germline CDR1 and CDR2: LGHNA and YSLEER. V was cut by 3 bases and J by 5 bases, with 14 bases left in between. The CDR3 DNA is TGCGCCAGCAGCCAGGAGTACCGGGGTTATCAGCCCCAGCATTTT. Its translation is CASSQEYRGYQPQHF.

CDR3 protein: CASSEVGGSSGGELFF. CDR3 in DNA: TGCGCCAGCAGTGAAGTTGGCGGGAGTTCGGGCGGGGAGCTGTTTTTT. V and J are TRBV10-1 and TRBJ2-2; TRBD2 matches 7 bases. The CDR3 totals 16 residues. Germline V gives CDR1 WNHNN, CDR2 SYGVQD (reference sequence). V lost 3 bases, J lost 7 bases, and 11 bases stayed unmatched.

For this clone: Mismatch with germline at one junction end may stem from a read error. This chain connects TRBV5-1 to TRBJ2-1; D ambiguous. This CDR3 has 12 amino acids. Germline CDR1 and CDR2: SGHRS and YFSETQ. The CDR3 DNA follows: TGCGCCAGCAGCTTGGCCGGGCCCGAATTGCTCTTC. Amino acid sequence: CASSLAGPELLF.

This clone appeared a few times. The chain has TRBV29-1 and TRBJ1-1; D is uncertain. Germline CDR1 and CDR2: SQVTM and ANQGSEA. V was cut by 3 bases and J by 0 bases, with 8 bases left in between. This CDR3 spans 13 amino acids. CDR3 residues: CSVDSRLNTEAFF. CDR3 nucleotides: TGCAGCGTTGATTCCAGGCTGAACACTGAAGCTTTCTTT.

V usage is TRBV9 and J usage is TRBJ1-3, with D possibly being TRBD1 (5 bases). The length of the CDR3 is 17 residues. Trimming stripped 0 bases from V and 0 bases from J, with 13 bases between. Germline lookup yields CDR1 SGDLS and CDR2 YYNGEE. The CDR3 nucleotides are TGTGCCAGCAGCGTAGAGACAGCTGCTCACTCTGGAAACACCATATATTTT. Its translation is CASSVETAAHSGNTIYF.

The chain has TRBV5-1 and TRBJ2-7; the D is unclear. Germline lookup yields CDR1 SGHRS and CDR2 YFSETQ. CDR3 length: 14 residues. The V end lost 1 base, the J end lost 1 base, and 9 bases lay between the germline ends. The CDR3 region is CASSLSVGSYEQYF. DNA for the CDR3: TGCGCCAGCAGCTTGTCGGTCGGTTCCTACGAGCAGTACTTC.

The chain joins TRBV5-4 to TRBJ1-3; D is perhaps TRBD1 (5 bases). The V and J ends lost 4 bases and 0 bases respectively, with 17 bases between them. The germline gives CDR1 SGHNT, CDR2 YYREEE (reference sequence). This CDR3 has 17 amino acids. The CDR3 region is CASSIRPGPSSGNTIYF. The CDR3 DNA sequence: TGTGCCAGCAGCATTCGCCCGGGGCCCAGCTCTGGAAACACCATATATTTT.

The V and J genes are TRBV19 and TRBJ1-2; tentative D call: TRBD1 (5 bases). CDR1 is LNHDA and CDR2 is SQIVND in the germline V gene (reference sequence). The V gene lost 6 bases and the J gene lost 6 bases, with 11 bases spanning the gap. The CDR3 totals 12 residues. CDR3 nucleotide sequence: TGTGCCAGTAGCGAGCAGACAGATGGCTACACCTTC. Its protein product is CASSEQTDGYTF.

The chain carries TRBV19 and TRBJ2-7, with unresolved D. This CDR3 comprises 16 residues. The V end lost 8 bases, the J end lost 4 bases, and 24 bases lay between the germline ends. Germline CDR1 LNHDA, CDR2 SQIVND (reference sequence). This chain's CDR3 is CASSQFLVERSYEQYF. Here the CDR3 DNA reads TGTGCCAGTTCGCAATTTTTGGTAGAACGCAGTTACGAGCAGTACTTC.

This chain links TRBV5-6 with TRBJ2-1, with D possibly being TRBD1 (6 bases). With 6 bases removed from V and 9 bases from J, the gap between germline ends came to 19 bases. Germline V gene lookup returns CDR1 SGHDT and CDR2 YYEEEE. The CDR3 has 14 residues. The DNA of the CDR3 is TGTGCCAGCACCCGGTTTAGGGGGAACGGTGAGCAGTTCTTC. Encoded protein: CASTRFRGNGEQFF.

The chain recombines TRBV30 with TRBJ1-3; no clear D. Germline V gene lookup returns CDR1 GTSNPN and CDR2 SVGIG (reference sequence). CDR3 size: 13 residues. Trimming took off 3 bases at V and 11 bases at J, with 17 bases between the two ends. The CDR3: CAWSSRTLVAIYF. The DNA of the CDR3 is TGTGCCTGGAGCTCCAGGACTCTGGTGGCCATATATTTT.

The rearrangement joins TRBV6-5 to TRBJ1-2; 11 bases map to TRBD1. The CDR3 totals 16 residues. Germline CDR1 and CDR2: MNHEY and SVGAGI. V trimming: 4 bases; J trimming: 2 bases; junction bases outside the gene matches: 6. This CDR3 is CASSFPGQGANYGYTF. Written as DNA, the CDR3 is TGTGCCAGCAGTTTTCCCGGACAGGGGGCCAACTATGGCTACACCTTC.

To note about this clone: At the DNA level, this CDR3 is encoded by other sequences in the same sample as well. V and J are TRBV15 and TRBJ1-4; the match to TRBD1 covers 8 bases. Germline CDR1 is LNHNV and CDR2 is YYDKDF (reference sequence). The junction had 2 bases not matched to a gene; V was cut back by 1 base and J by 7 bases. The CDR3 length is 14 residues. The CDR3 loop reads CATSRGGQGEKLFF. As DNA, the CDR3 is TGTGCCACCAGCAGAGGTGGACAGGGTGAAAAACTGTTTTTT.

This sequence joins TRBV19 and TRBJ2-1, with 8 nucleotides matching TRBD2. The V gene's germline CDR1 is LNHDA and CDR2 SQIVND (reference sequence). This CDR3 contains 16 residues. The V and J ends lost 3 bases and 2 bases, in that order; junction bases with no gene match: 6. CDR3 DNA sequence: TGTGCCAGTAGTATCATTAGCGGGACCACCTACAATGAGCAGTTCTTC. Protein: CASSIISGTTYNEQFF.

This chain connects TRBV29-1 to TRBJ1-2; maybe TRBD1 (5 bases). V was cut by 5 bases and J by 3 bases, with 13 bases left in between. The germline V gene has CDR1 SQVTM and CDR2 ANQGSEA. The CDR3 runs 13 residues. The CDR3, as DNA: TGCAGCGTTCGCAGGGTTTTGGACTATGGCTACACCTTC. Translated, it gives CSVRRVLDYGYTF.